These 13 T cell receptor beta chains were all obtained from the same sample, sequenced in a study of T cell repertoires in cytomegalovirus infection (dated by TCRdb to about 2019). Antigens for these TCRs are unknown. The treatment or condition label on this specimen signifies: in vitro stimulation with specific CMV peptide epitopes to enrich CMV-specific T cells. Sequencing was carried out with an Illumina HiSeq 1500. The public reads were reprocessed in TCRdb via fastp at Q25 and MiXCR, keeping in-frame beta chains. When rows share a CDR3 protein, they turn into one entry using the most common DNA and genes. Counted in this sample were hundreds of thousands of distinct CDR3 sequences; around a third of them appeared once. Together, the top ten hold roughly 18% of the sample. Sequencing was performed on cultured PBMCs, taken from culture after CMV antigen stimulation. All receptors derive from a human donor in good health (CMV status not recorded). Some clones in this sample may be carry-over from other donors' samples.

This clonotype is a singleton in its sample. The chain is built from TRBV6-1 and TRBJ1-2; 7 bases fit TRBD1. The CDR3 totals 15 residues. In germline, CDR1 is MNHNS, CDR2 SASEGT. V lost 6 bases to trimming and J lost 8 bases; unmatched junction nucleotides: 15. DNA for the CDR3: TGTGCCAGCAGAGCCGGGACAGCGACCGCCGGCGGCTACACCTTC. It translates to CASRAGTATAGGYTF.

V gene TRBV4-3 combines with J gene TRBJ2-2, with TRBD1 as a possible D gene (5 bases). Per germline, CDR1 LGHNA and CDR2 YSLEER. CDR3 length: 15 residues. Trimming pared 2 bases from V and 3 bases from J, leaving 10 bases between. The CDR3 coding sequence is TGCGCCAGCAGCCAAAAACAGGTCGACACCGGGGAGCTGTTTTTT. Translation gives CASSQKQVDTGELFF.

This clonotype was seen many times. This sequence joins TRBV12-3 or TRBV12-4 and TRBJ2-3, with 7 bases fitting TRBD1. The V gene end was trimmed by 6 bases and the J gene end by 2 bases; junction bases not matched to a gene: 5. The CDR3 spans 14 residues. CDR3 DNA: TGTGCCAGCAGCCGGGACAGAGTCACAGATACGCAGTATTTT. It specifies CASSRDRVTDTQYF.

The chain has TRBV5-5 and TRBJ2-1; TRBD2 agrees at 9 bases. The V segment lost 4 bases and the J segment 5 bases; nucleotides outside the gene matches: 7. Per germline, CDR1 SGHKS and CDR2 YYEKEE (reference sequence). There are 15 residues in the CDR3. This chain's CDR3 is CASSNRLADDNEQFF. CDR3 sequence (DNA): TGTGCCAGCAGCAACCGACTAGCGGACGACAATGAGCAGTTCTTC.

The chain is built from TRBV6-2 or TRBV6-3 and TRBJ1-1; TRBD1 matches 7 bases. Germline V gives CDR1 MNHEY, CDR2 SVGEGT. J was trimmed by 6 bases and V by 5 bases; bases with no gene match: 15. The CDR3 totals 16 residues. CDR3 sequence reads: CASSPPRDSWGPEAFF. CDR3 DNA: TGTGCCAGCAGTCCTCCCAGGGACAGCTGGGGCCCTGAAGCTTTCTTT.

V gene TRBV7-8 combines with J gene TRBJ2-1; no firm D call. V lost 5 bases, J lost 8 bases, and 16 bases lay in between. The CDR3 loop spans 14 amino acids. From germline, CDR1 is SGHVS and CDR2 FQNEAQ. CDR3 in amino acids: CASSPRGHGDEQFF. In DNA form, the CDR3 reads TGTGCCAGCAGCCCGCGAGGTCACGGAGATGAGCAGTTCTTC.

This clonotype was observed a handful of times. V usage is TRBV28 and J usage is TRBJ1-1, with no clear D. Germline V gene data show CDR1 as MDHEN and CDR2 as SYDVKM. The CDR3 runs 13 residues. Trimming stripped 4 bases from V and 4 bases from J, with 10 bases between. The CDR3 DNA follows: TGTGCCAGCAGTTATGGGTTGGGCACTGAAGCTTTCTTT. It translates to CASSYGLGTEAFF.

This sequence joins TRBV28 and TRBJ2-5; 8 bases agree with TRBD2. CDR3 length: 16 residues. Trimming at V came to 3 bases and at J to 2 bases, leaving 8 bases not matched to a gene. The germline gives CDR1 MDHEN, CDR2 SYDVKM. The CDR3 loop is CASSFRPGGGQETQYF. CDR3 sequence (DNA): TGTGCCAGCAGTTTCCGCCCGGGGGGGGGGCAAGAGACCCAGTACTTC.

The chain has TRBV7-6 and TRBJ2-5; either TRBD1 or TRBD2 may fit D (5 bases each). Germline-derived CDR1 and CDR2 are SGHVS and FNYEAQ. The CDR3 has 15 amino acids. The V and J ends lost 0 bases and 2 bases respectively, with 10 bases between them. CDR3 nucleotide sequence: TGTGCCAGCAGCTTAGCTCCTGGGGGTCAAGAGACCCAGTACTTC. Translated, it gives CASSLAPGGQETQYF. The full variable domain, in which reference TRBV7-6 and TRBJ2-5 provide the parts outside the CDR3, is GAGVSQSPRYKVTKRGQDVALRCDPISGHVSLYWYRQALGQGPEFLTYFNYEAQQDKSGLPNDRFSAERPEGSISTLTIQRTEQRDSAMYRCASSLAPGGQETQYFGPGTRLLVL.

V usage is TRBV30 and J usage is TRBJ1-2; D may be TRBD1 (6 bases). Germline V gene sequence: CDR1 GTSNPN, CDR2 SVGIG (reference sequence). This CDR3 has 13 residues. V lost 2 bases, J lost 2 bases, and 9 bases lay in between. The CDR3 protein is CAWSPGQNYGYTF. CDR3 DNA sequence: TGTGCCTGGAGTCCCGGACAGAACTATGGCTACACCTTC.

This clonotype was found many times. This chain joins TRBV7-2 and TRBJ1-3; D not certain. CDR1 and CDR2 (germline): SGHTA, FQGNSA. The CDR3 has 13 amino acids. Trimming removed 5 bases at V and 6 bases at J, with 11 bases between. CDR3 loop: CASSLGPLNTIYF. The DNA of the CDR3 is TGTGCCAGCAGCCTCGGGCCCTTAAACACCATATATTTT.

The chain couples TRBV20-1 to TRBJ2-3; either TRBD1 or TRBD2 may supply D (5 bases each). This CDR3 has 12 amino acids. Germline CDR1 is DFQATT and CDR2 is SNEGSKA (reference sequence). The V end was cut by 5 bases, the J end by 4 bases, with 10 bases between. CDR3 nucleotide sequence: TGCAGTGCTGGGACCATTGCAGATACGCAGTATTTT. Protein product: CSAGTIADTQYF.

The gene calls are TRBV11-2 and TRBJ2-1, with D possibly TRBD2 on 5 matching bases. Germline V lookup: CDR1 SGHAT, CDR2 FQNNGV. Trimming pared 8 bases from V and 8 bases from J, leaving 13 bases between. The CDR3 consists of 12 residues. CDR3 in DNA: TGTGCCAGCTCGTCTAGCTTTCATGAGCAGTTCTTC. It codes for CASSSSFHEQFF.